This T cell receptor beta chain was retrieved from a study of blood T cell repertoires in COVID-19. Background on the study: T cells, B-cell-depleted T cells, or PBMCs supplied cDNA or gDNA.

In the original analysis: For nucleated cells, counts were estimated from reference gene primer amplification. Data came from immunoSEQ multiplex PCR; TCRdb stores just in-frame clones and leaves some out. V and J calls and clone size are given by that table; D and trimming were obtained from the DNA. The table lists approximately 87,000 clones, approximately 78% of them singletons, with around 15% in the top ten. The sequence came from an elderly woman with acute or convalescent COVID-19. Sequencing was carried out using peripheral blood.

The CDR3: CASSESYRGSNQPQHF. CDR3 nucleotides: TGTGCCAGCAGTGAATCTTACAGGGGAAGCAATCAGCCCCAGCATTTT. The rearrangement links TRBV6-1 to TRBJ1-5; 7 positions agree with TRBD1. CDR3 length equals 16 residues. Germline CDR1 and CDR2: MNHNS and SASEGT. Germline trimming cut 2 bases from V and 1 base from J; bases unmatched to any gene: 5.